Sequencing of this T cell receptor beta chain was carried out in a study of T cells after yellow fever vaccination. With respect to this clonotype: Antigen: not known.

Points from the study as a whole: High-abundance clonotypes from the bulk population could contaminate FACS-sorted repertoires.

Making TCR cDNA involved 5'RACE template switching, which added UMIs and a universal primer site. A single record per CDR3 protein comes from TCRdb applying MiXCR to the 5' RACE reads. In the table there are approximately 510,000 distinct CDR3 sequences, 21% of which are singletons. J gave up 4 bases and V 2 bases, and 0 bases lay outside the gene matches. Germline loops: CDR1 MGHRA, CDR2 YSYEKL. This CDR3 region has 13 residues. The chain couples TRBV4-1 to TRBJ2-3, with TRBD2 matching over 7 bases. This specimen was PBMCs, taken roughly 23 days after the first yellow fever vaccination. The sequence was obtained from a man aged 18 to 30 who received the YFV17D yellow fever vaccine. CDR3 region: CASSQLAADTQYF. The CDR3 DNA reads TGCGCCAGCAGCCAACTAGCGGCAGATACGCAGTATTTT.